This paragraph covers one T cell receptor (beta chain) sequence. Germline V lookup: CDR1 SGHKS, CDR2 YYEKEE (reference sequence). V lost 6 bases and J lost 8, with 15 bases in between. CDR3 size: 13 residues. The sample originates from a study of blood T cell repertoires in COVID-19. Study-wide background: Donors in the United States, Italy and Spain gave samples during acute or convalescent COVID-19.

This table comes from immunoSEQ multiplex PCR, and its TCRdb copy is limited to in-frame clones, with some not included. The top ten clones hold 1.5% to 2% of a sample with just under 150,000 clones, roughly 87% of them seen once. Sequencing was performed on peripheral blood. This chain connects TRBV5-5 to TRBJ2-4; no clear D gene. The sequence derives from a human donor in a cohort sampled during active COVID-19. As DNA, the CDR3 is TGTGCCAGCACCACCCAAGGAAGCGACATTCAGTACTTC. As protein: CASTTQGSDIQYF.